The entry below describes one T cell receptor (beta chain). No cognate antigen has been identified for it. The input lacks base qualities; no much larger clone sits a single base away. This entry belongs to a study of identical twins (dated by TCRdb to the mid-2010s). Some background on the complete study: To test whether fetal clonotypes persist, the study used deep sequencing on TCR alpha and beta repertoires from monozygotic twins, unrelated adults of various ages, and cord blood. Replicate twin experiments were performed at different times using different library preparation protocols to rule out contamination.

V drops 11 bases and J drops 5 bases, leaving 17 bases in between. Via the germline V gene, CDR1 is MNHNS and CDR2 SASEGT. The CDR3 measures 13 amino acids from cysteine to phenylalanine. Here the CDR3 DNA is all that survives: 39 bases in frame from base 1. What the research found in general, with its limitations: Compared with coincidental sharing between unrelated individuals, an excess of low generation-probability sequences was observed among out-of-frame TCR alpha sequences shared between twins. Excess twin sharing in beta out-of-frame sequences was weaker because fewer shared sequences lowered the signal-to-noise ratio. Because the same donors could not be followed over many years, the conclusions depended on cross-sectional statistical analysis. Zero-insertion analyses could be partly confounded by invariant T cells such as MAIT and iNKT, although diverse VJ usage argued against such confounding for most clonotypes. Abundant cord blood beta clonotypes had fewer insertions, young adult naive repertoires showed a similar but weaker trend, and memory repertoires showed no such trend. Out-of-frame TCR alpha sharing in monozygotic twins was systematically underestimated by recombination models, whereas sharing between unrelated individuals was in agreement with the recombination models.

All donors were healthy Caucasians. The twin cohort comprised three pairs of female monozygotic twins, all aged about 18 to 30 years. Positive isolation kits from Invitrogen were used to isolate the CD4+ and CD8+ T cell populations. The library was built by means of 5' RACE. Sequencer: Illumina HiSeq 2000. Template switching added a universal primer binding site, and the final cDNA carried a unique molecular identifier that allowed TCR cDNA molecules to be counted accurately. First-strand cDNA for TCR alpha and beta chains was synthesized from specific primers in the conserved constant-segment region. To control for contamination, every cDNA library carried two barcodes: a SMART-Mk sample barcode plus Illumina barcodes. TruSeq adapter sequences and Illumina sample barcodes were added in two successive PCR steps. Sequencing of the TCR alpha and beta cDNA libraries was done on the Illumina HiSeq platform using custom primers. Processing in the source paper ran as follows. Unique molecular identifiers were extracted from raw reads with MiGEC, and CDR3 positions were determined with MiXCR. Recombination models were inferred per individual with the repgenHMM and IGoR tools using an EM algorithm. The analysis of shared clonotypes was done with the tcR package in R, with sharing normalized by the product of cloneset sizes. To study raw recombination without the effects of thymic and clonal selection, out-of-frame nonproductive sequences were analyzed. Using fastp trimming at Q25 and MiXCR clonotype assembly, TCRdb reanalyzed the public sequencing data and kept in-frame beta chains. Here each entry gathers all rows of one CDR3 protein and keeps the most common genes and DNA. TCRdb, not the original authors, processed these V and J calls. The sample table records about 520,000 distinct CDR3 sequences; around 20% of these occur just once. About 0.91% of the sample is in the top ten clones.

These data were likewise used in another study, on T cells expressing NK-cell markers. As noted in the second study: In sorted CD3+CD56+NKG2C+, CD3+CD56+NKG2C- and CD3+CD56-NKG2C+ T-cell subsets from several donors, TCR beta-chain repertoires were profiled. Among the eight sequenced donors, seven were HCMV-seropositive and one was HCMV-seronegative. In several experiments an anti-gammadeltaTCR antibody was added to restrict sorting to alphabetaTCR-expressing T cells. For roughly 6 donors, the dominant CD3+CD56+NKG2C+ clonotypes were among the top 10 CD8+ clonotypes and accounted for roughly 1.0-7.5% of CD8+ T cells. Those dominant clonotypes were again the most abundant among CD3+CD56-NKG2C+ cells in a handful of donors, at roughly 25-65%. Whether the expanded NKG2C-expressing T cell clones were specific for HCMV antigens remained unclear. All eight donors whose samples were sequenced were randomly selected healthy volunteers, three of them men and five women. A commercial ELISA kit detecting HCMV-specific IgG in serum was used to determine HCMV serostatus. Reads were demultiplexed and grouped by UMI with MIGEC, and clonotypes were assembled and quantified with MiTCR. To exclude erroneous sequences, only TCR cDNA sequences supported by at least two reads were retained. The tcR package was used for downstream repertoire analysis, with clonotypes matched between fractions based on CDR3 nucleotide sequence plus V segment. Antigen specificity was annotated against VDJdb with VDJmatch, allowing one amino acid substitution in CDR3.

Recombination linked TRBV6-1 to TRBJ2-3, with a tentative D call of TRBD1 or TRBD2, each matching 5 bases. This receptor was obtained from a woman under 30 in good health. The sequenced sample was CD4+ T cells sorted from blood. The DNA sequence follows: TGTGCCGCCTCCGGGACGGTGAAAGATACGCAGTATTTT. This codes for CAASGTVKDTQYF.